Listed here is a single TCR beta chain. Germline V lookup: CDR1 MNHEY, CDR2 SMNVEV (reference sequence). V was cut by 3 bases and J by 5 bases, with 14 bases left in between. This CDR3 comprises 15 residues. Treatment reported: randomized to nivolumab then ipilimumab (arm A) or the reverse (arm B). None of the patients previously received DNA-damaging chemotherapy. Sorted cells were live CD3+CD8+, lacking CD19 and CD56, from PBMCs. This entry belongs to a study of sequential checkpoint blockade in melanoma. At the level of the study: Randomization was 1:1 between first-line nivolumab→ipilimumab and ipilimumab→nivolumab.

Profiling relied on immunoSEQ multiplex PCR, and the TCRdb table lists in-frame clones only, not all of them. In the table there are around 9,100 clones, roughly 70% of which are singletons. The V and J genes are TRBV27 and TRBJ1-5; possible D gene TRBD1, 6 bases. This receptor was obtained from a human donor with melanoma. The specimen comprised CD8+ T cells sorted from blood (inferred from file names), sampled from a patient given nivolumab and ipilimumab in sequence. CDR3 nucleotides: TGTGCCAGCAGTTTGAATCCACAGGGCCATCAGCCCCAGCATTTT. It is translated as CASSLNPQGHQPQHF.